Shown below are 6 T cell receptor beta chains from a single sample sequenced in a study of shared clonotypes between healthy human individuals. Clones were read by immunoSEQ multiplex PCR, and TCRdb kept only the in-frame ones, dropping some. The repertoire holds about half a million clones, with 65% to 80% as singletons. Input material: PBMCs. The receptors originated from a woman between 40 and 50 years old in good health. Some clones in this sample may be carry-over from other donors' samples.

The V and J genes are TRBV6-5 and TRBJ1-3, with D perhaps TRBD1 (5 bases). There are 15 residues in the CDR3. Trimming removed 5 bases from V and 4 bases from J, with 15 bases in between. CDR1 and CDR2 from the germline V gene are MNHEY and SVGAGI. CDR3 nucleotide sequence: TGTGCCAGCAGTCCCCGGGGGGGTGGCGGAAACACCATATATTTT. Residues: CASSPRGGGGNTIYF.

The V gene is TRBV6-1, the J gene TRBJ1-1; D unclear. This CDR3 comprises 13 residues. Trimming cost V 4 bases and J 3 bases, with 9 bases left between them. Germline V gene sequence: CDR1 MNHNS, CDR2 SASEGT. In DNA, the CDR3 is TGTGCCAGCAGTGTGGAGCAGTACACTGAAGCTTTCTTT. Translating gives CASSVEQYTEAFF.

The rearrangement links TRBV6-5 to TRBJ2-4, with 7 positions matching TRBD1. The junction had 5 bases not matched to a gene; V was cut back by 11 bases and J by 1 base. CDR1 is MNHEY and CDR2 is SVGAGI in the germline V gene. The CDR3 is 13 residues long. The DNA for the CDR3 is TGTGCCGCTGAGGACAGGGCCAAAAACATTCAGTACTTC. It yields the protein CAAEDRAKNIQYF.

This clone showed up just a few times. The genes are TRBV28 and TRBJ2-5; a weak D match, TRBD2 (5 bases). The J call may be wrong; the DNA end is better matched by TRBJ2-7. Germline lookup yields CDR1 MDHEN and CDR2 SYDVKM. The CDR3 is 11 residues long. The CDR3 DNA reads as TGTGCCAGCAGCCGGGGCTACGAGCAGTACTTC. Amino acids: CASSRGYEQYF.

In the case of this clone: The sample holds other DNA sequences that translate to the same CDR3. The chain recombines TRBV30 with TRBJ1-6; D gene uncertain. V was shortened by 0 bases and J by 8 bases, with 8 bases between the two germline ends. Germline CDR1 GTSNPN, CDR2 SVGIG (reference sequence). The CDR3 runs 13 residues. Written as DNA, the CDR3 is TGTGCCTGGAGTGTAACCCGGGATTCACCCCTCCACTTT. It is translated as CAWSVTRDSPLHF.

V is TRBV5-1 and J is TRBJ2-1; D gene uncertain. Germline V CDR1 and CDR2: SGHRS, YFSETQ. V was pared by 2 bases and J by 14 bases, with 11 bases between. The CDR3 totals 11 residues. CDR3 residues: CASSLSTEKFF. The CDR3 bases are TGCGCCAGCAGCTTATCGACGGAAAAGTTCTTC.